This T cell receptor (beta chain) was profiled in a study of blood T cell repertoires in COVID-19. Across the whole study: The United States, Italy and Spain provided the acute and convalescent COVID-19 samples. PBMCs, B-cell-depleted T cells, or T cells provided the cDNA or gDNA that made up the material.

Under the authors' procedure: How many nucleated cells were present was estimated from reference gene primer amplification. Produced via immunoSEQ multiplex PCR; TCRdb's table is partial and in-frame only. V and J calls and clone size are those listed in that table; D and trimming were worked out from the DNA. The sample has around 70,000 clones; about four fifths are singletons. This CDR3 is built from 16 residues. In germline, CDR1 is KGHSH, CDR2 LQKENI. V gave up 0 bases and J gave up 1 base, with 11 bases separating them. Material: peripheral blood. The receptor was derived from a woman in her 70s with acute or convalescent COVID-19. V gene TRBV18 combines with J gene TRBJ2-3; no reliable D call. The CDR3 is CASSPPRVGGTDTQYF. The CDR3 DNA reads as TGTGCCAGCTCACCACCCCGGGTTGGCGGCACAGATACGCAGTATTTT.